Each of the 2 T cell receptor beta chains below was sequenced from the same sample in a study of blood T cell repertoires in COVID-19. Profiled with immunoSEQ multiplex PCR; TCRdb holds only in-frame clones, not every one. The sample contains approximately 180,000 clones, more than 75% of which appear only once. The specimen sequenced was peripheral blood. The receptor source for this set is a man aged 35 to 55 with active or convalescent COVID-19.

The V call is TRBV6-5, the J call TRBJ1-1, with TRBD1 matching over 10 bases. In germline, CDR1 is MNHEY, CDR2 SVGAGI. V trimming: 2 bases; J trimming: 6 bases; junction bases outside the gene matches: 9. The CDR3 is 16 residues long. The CDR3 DNA reads TGTGCCAGCAGTTACGGACGCCCCGGGACAGGGGCTGAAGCTTTCTTT. Residues: CASSYGRPGTGAEAFF.

CDR3 DNA: TGTGCCAGCGGGGGACATCCACAAGAGACCCAGTACTTC. Its protein is CASGGHPQETQYF. The chain combines TRBV28 with TRBJ2-5, with a possible D match to TRBD1 (6 bases). Per the germline V gene, CDR1 is MDHEN and CDR2 is SYDVKM. The CDR3 covers 13 residues. V was pared by 8 bases and J by 2 bases, with 12 bases between.